The 9 T cell receptor beta chains in this list originate from one sample, sequenced in a study of cytomegalovirus exposure and HLA in healthy donors. Both 60 Vbeta primers and 13 Jbeta primers went into the PCR. The repertoire was sequenced with immunoSEQ multiplex PCR; TCRdb's copy has only in-frame clones and lacks some. This sample carries over 100,000 clones, 77% of them seen once, and the ten largest clones take 3.5% to 5%. The sequencing input was PBMCs. Source of these receptors: a male donor in good health and CMV-seropositive.

This chain joins TRBV10-3 and TRBJ1-1; 7 bases align to TRBD1. The CDR3 is 15 amino acids. Germline CDR1 reads ENHRY; CDR2 reads SYGVKD. V was clipped by 5 bases and J by 2 bases; unmatched bases: 8. This CDR3 reads CAISLNRDRNTEAFF. For the CDR3, the DNA is TGTGCCATCAGTCTTAACCGGGACAGAAACACTGAAGCTTTCTTT.

The table lists this clone with a count of one. The chain links TRBV5-4 to TRBJ1-6; D is perhaps TRBD1 (5 bases). Germline V lookup: CDR1 SGHNT, CDR2 YYREEE (reference sequence). This CDR3 is built from 16 residues. V was clipped by 4 bases and J by 9 bases, with 20 bases between them. For the CDR3, the DNA is TGTGCCAGCAGCCGAACGGGAGGGGCGGGCGGTTCACCCCTCCACTTT. Translating it yields CASSRTGGAGGSPLHF.

The J gene is TRBJ1-1, the V gene TRBV28; 11 positions match TRBD1. V was pared by 2 bases and J by 4 bases, with 12 bases of the junction left unmatched. CDR3 length: 18 amino acids. Germline V gene lookup returns CDR1 MDHEN and CDR2 SYDVKM. This CDR3 reads CASSLPIVGTGGVTEAFF. The CDR3 DNA reads as TGTGCCAGCAGTTTACCGATCGTTGGGACAGGGGGAGTCACTGAAGCTTTCTTT. The whole variable domain, filled in from reference TRBV28 and TRBJ1-1, reads DVKVTQSSRYLVKRTGEKVFLECVQDMDHENMFWYRQDPGLGLRLIYFSYDVKMKEKGDIPEGYSVSREKKERFSLILESASTNQTSMYLCASSLPIVGTGGVTEAFFGQGTRLTVV.

This chain connects TRBV19 to TRBJ1-2; D is possibly TRBD1 (5 bases). Germline lookup yields CDR1 LNHDA and CDR2 SQIVND (reference sequence). V gave up 11 bases and J gave up 3 bases, with 13 bases separating them. The CDR3 length is 12 residues. DNA of the CDR3: TGTGCCGGCACCCGGGGGGACTATGGCTACACCTTC. Protein: CAGTRGDYGYTF.

V is TRBV28 and J is TRBJ1-1; 8 positions agree with TRBD1. Germline-derived CDR1 and CDR2 are MDHEN and SYDVKM. The CDR3 has 14 amino acids. With 10 bases clipped from V and 4 bases from J, the junction kept 11 bases outside the gene matches. CDR3 in DNA: TGTGCCAACCAGTGGGGAGGGACAGGCACTGAAGCTTTCTTT. It codes for CANQWGGTGTEAFF.

The V and J genes are TRBV5-6 and TRBJ1-5; possible D gene TRBD1, 5 bases. Germline V CDR1 and CDR2: SGHDT, YYEEEE. This CDR3 region has 13 residues. V lost 0 bases and J lost 5, with 6 bases in between. CDR3 in amino acids: CASSLVGDQPQHF. The CDR3 DNA reads TGTGCCAGCAGCTTGGTAGGGGATCAGCCCCAGCATTTT.

V and J are TRBV27 and TRBJ1-1; D perhaps matches TRBD1 (6 bases). The CDR3 contains 15 residues. V lost 2 bases, J lost 0 bases, and 10 bases lay in between. The germline V gene encodes CDR1 MNHEY and CDR2 SMNVEV (reference sequence). The CDR3 protein is CASSLTGGLNTEAFF. The CDR3 nucleotides read TGTGCCAGCAGTTTAACGGGGGGCCTGAACACTGAAGCTTTCTTT.

V and J are TRBV18 and TRBJ1-4; the D gene is possibly TRBD1 (6 bases). Germline loops: CDR1 KGHSH, CDR2 LQKENI. The CDR3 is 16 residues long. The germline V and J ends were trimmed by 3 bases and 2 bases, with 13 bases remaining between them. CDR3 nucleotide sequence: TGTGCCAGCTCACCCGGACAGTCTCTGACTAATGAAAAACTGTTTTTT. It is translated as CASSPGQSLTNEKLFF.

This rearrangement joins TRBV2 to TRBJ2-2; D possibly corresponds to TRBD2 (5 bases). Looked up from germline, CDR1 is SNHLY and CDR2 is FYNNEI. V shed 6 bases and J shed 3 bases, with 14 bases lying between them. The CDR3 sequence is 15 residues long. CDR3 nucleotide sequence: TGTGCCAGCAGCCCCTCCTCGAGGGACACCGGGGAGCTGTTTTTT. Residues: CASSPSSRDTGELFF. Full variable domain (outside the CDR3, taken from reference TRBV2 and TRBJ2-2): EPEVTQTPSHQVTQMGQEVILRCVPISNHLYFYWYRQILGQKVEFLVSFYNNEISEKSEIFDDQFSVERPDGSNFTLKIRSTKLEDSAMYFCASSPSSRDTGELFFGEGSRLTVL.